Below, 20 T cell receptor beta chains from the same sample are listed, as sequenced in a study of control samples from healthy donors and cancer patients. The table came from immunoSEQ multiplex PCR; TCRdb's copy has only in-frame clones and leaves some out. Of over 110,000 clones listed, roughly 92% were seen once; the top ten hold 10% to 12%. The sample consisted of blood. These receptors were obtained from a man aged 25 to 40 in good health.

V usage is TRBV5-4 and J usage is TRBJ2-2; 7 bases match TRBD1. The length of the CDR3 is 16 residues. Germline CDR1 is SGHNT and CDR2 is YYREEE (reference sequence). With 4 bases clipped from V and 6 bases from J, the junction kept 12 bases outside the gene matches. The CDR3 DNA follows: TGTGCCAGCAGCCCAGTCCGACAGGGATTGGCCGGGGAGCTGTTTTTT. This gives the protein CASSPVRQGLAGELFF.

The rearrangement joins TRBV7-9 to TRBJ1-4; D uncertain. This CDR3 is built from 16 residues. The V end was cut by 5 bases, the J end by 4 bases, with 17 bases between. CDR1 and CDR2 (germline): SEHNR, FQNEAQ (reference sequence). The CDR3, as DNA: TGTGCCAGCAGCCTGGGCCTTGTGGAGGGTAATGAAAAACTGTTTTTT. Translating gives CASSLGLVEGNEKLFF. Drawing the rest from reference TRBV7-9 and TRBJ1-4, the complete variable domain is DTGVSQNPRHKITKRGQNVTFRCDPISEHNRLYWYRQTLGQGPEFLTYFQNEAQLEKSRLLSDRFSAERPKGSFSTLEIQRTEQGDSAMYLCASSLGLVEGNEKLFFGSGTQLSVL.

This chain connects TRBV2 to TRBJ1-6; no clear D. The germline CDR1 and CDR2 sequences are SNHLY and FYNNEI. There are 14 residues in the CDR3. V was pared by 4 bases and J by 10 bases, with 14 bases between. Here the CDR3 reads CASSGTGFGSPLHF. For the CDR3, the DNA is TGTGCCAGCAGTGGGACCGGATTTGGCTCACCCCTCCACTTT. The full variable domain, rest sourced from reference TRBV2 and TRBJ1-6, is EPEVTQTPSHQVTQMGQEVILRCVPISNHLYFYWYRQILGQKVEFLVSFYNNEISEKSEIFDDQFSVERPDGSNFTLKIRSTKLEDSAMYFCASSGTGFGSPLHFGNGTRLTVT.

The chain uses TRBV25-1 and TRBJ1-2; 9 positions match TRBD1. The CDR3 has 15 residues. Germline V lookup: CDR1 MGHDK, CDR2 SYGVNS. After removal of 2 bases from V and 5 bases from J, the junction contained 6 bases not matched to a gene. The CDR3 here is CASSEGGTGLYGYTF. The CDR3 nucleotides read TGTGCCAGCAGTGAAGGGGGGACAGGGCTTTATGGCTACACCTTC.

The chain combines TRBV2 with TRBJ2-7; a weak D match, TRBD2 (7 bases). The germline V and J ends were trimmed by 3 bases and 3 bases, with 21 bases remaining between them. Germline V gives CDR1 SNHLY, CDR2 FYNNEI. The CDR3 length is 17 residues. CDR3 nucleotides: TGTGCCAGCAGTGATGGGGGGGCAGGCTTAATGGTCTACGAGCAGTACTTC. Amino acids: CASSDGGAGLMVYEQYF.

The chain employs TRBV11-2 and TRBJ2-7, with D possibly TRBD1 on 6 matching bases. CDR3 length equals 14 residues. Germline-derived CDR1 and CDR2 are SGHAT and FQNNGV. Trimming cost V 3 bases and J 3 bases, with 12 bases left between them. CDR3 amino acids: CASSFYGTIYEQYF. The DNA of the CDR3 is TGTGCCAGCAGCTTTTATGGGACAATCTACGAGCAGTACTTC.

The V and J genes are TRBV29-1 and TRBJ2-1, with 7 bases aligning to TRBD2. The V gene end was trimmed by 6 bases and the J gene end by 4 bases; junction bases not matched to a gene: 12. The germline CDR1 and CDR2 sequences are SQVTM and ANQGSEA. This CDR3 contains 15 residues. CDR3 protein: CSVTGAAGAYNEQFF. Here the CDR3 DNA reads TGCAGCGTGACGGGTGCGGCGGGAGCATACAATGAGCAGTTCTTC.

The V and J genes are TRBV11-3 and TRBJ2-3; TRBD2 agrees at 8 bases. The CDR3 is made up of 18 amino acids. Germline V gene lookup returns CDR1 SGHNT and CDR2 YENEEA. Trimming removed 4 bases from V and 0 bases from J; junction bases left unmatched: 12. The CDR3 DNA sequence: TGTGCCAGCAGCTCGAGCGGACGCGGGAGGAGGAGCACAGATACGCAGTATTTT. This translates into CASSSSGRGRRSTDTQYF.

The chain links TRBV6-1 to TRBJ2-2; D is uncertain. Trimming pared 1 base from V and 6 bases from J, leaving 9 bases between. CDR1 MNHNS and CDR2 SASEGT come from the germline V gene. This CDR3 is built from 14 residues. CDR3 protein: CASSEVMGSGELFF. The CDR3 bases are TGTGCCAGCAGTGAAGTAATGGGTTCCGGGGAGCTGTTTTTT.

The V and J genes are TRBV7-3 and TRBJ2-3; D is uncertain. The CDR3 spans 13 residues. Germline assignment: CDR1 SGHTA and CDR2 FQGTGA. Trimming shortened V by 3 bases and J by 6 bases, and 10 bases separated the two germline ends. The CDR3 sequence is CASSFGLSDTQYF. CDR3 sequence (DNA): TGTGCCAGCAGCTTTGGTCTCTCGGATACGCAGTATTTT. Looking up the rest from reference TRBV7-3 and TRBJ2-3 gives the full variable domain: GAGVSQTPSNKVTEKGKYVELRCDPISGHTALYWYRQSLGQGPEFLIYFQGTGAADDSGLPNDRFFAVRPEGSVSTLKIQRTERGDSAVYLCASSFGLSDTQYFGPGTRLTVL.

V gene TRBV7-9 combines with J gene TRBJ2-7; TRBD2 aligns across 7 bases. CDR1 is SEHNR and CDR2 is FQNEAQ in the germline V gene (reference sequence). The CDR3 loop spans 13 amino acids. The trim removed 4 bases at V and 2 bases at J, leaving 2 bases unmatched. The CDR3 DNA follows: TGTGCCAGCAGCTCCAGCGGGGCCTACGAGCAGTACTTC. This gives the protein CASSSSGAYEQYF.

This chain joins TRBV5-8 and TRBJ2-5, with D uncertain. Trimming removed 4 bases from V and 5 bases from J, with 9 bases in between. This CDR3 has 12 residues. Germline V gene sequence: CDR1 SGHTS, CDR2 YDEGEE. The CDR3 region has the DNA TGTGCCAGCAGCCGTGTGGTCGAGACCCAGTACTTC. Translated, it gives CASSRVVETQYF. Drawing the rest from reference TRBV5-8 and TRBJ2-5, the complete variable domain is EAGVTQSPTHLIKTRGQQATLRCSPISGHTSVYWYQQALGLGLQFLLWYDEGEERNRGNFPPRFSGRQFPNYSSELNVNALELEDSALYLCASSRVVETQYFGPGTRLLVL.

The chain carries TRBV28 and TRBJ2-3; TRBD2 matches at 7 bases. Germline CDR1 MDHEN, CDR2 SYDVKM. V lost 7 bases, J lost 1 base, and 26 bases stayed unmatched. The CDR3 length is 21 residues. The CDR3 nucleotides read TGTGCCAGCATTTCAACTACCGGGCGGGAGTTGAGGGGACCTGGCACAGATACGCAGTATTTT. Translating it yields CASISTTGRELRGPGTDTQYF.

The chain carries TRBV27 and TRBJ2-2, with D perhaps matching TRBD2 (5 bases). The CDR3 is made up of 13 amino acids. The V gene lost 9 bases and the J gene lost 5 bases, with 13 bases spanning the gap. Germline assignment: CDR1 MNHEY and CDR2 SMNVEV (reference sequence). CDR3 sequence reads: CARPRAWTGELFF. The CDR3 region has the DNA TGTGCCAGGCCGCGGGCTTGGACCGGGGAGCTGTTTTTT.

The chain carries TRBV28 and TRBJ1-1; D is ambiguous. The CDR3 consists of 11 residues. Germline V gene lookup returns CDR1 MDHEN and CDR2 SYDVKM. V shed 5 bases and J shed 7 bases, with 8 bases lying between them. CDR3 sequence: CASSPGYEAFF. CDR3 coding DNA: TGTGCCAGCAGTCCCGGATATGAAGCTTTCTTT.

CDR3 nucleotides: TGCAGCGTTCTGGGGACTGAAGCTTTCTTT. Translating gives CSVLGTEAFF. The J gene is TRBJ1-1, the V gene TRBV29-1; D is uncertain. CDR1 and CDR2 from the germline V gene are SQVTM and ANQGSEA. Trimming cost V 5 bases and J 5 bases, with 6 bases left between them. This CDR3 contains 10 residues.

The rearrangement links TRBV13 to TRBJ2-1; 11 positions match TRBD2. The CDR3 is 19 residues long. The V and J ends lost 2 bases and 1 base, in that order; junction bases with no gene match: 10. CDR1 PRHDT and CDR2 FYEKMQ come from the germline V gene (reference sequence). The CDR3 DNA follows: TGTGCCAGCAGCTTATGGGGGCTAGCGGGAGGTGTTTCCTACAATGAGCAGTTCTTC. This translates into CASSLWGLAGGVSYNEQFF.

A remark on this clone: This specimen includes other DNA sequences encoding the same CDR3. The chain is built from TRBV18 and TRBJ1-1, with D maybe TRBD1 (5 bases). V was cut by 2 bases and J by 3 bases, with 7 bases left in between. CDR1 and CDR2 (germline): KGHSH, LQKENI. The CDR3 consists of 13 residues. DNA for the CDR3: TGTGCCAGCTCACCAAGGGGTGACACTGAAGCTTTCTTT. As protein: CASSPRGDTEAFF.

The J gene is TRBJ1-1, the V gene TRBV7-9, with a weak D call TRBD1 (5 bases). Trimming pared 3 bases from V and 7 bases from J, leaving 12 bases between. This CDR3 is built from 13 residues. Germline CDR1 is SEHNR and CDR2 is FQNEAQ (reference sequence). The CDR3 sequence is CASSFDSKGEAFF. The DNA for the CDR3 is TGTGCCAGCAGCTTCGACAGTAAGGGTGAAGCTTTCTTT.

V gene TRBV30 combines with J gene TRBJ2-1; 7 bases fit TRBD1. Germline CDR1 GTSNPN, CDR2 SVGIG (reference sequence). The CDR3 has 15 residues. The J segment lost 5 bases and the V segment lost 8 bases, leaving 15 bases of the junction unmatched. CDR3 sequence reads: CATSRTGVFHNEQFF. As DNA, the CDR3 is TGTGCCACCTCACGAACAGGGGTGTTCCACAATGAGCAGTTCTTC. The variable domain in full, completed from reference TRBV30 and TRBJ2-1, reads SQTIHQWPATLVQPVGSPLSLECTVEGTSNPNLYWYRQAAGRGLQLLFYSVGIGQISSEVPQNLSASRPQDRQFILSSKKLLLSDSGFYLCATSRTGVFHNEQFFGPGTRLTVL.